This TCR beta chain stems from a study of blood T cells in healthy people across ages. The CDR3 sequence is 17 residues long. In this sample, this clonotype turned up a few times. Its antigen is as yet unknown. General study points: Older individuals had lower TCR beta diversity per million T cells (the decline was roughly linear).

A sample-barcoded 5' primer and a J-beta primer mix were used in a second PCR of roughly 7 to 12 cycles. TCRdb redid the calling of the 5' RACE reads with MiXCR, one entry per CDR3 protein. The data contain around 990,000 distinct CDR3 sequences, roughly 24% of them singletons. The same data also contributed to another study, on T cells of mothers and their children. As that study records: Related and unrelated pairs show TCR recombination output that thymic selection shapes similarly. The data showed no persistent microchimeric T cell clones.

The receptor comes from a girl between 2 and 10 years old in good health. This rearrangement joins TRBV21-1 to TRBJ2-4; the DNA was not used to check the table's D call, TRBD1. TRBV21-1 is annotated as a pseudogene. Sequenced sample: blood. CDR3 in amino acids: CASSILRGGNVKNIQYF. The CDR3 DNA follows: TGTGCCAGCAGCATACTGAGGGGGGGTAACGTCAAAAACATTCAGTACTTC.